This note documents a single T cell receptor (beta chain) sequence. Its antigen is not known. An end of the junction does not agree with germline; a read error may underlie this. The PCR ran on 60 Vbeta and 13 Jbeta primers. Original processing notes: An analysis performed later counted 72 million or so unique TCR beta chains (approximately 10 million of them shared). Using immunoSEQ multiplex PCR, the repertoire was profiled, and TCRdb retains in-frame clones only, with some absent. V, J and clone size were drawn from that table, and D and trimming were deduced from the DNA. This sample yields about 76,000 clones, of which roughly 73% are seen a single time; 15% to 20% belongs to the top ten. This CDR3 comprises 15 residues. CDR1 is LNHNV, CDR2 YYDKDF, per germline (reference sequence). The sample comes from a study of cytomegalovirus exposure and HLA in healthy donors. Overall study results and limits: When the data were analyzed later, several of the most significant clusters appeared to be linked to common viral pathogens.

Material: PBMCs. This clonotype was sampled from a woman in her forties in good health and CMV-seropositive. The chain has TRBV15 and TRBJ2-2, with D tentatively TRBD2 (6 bases). In nucleotides, the CDR3 is TGTGCCGCCAGCAACGGGAGAGGGGACACCGGGGAGCTGTTTTTT. Translated: CAASNGRGDTGELFF.